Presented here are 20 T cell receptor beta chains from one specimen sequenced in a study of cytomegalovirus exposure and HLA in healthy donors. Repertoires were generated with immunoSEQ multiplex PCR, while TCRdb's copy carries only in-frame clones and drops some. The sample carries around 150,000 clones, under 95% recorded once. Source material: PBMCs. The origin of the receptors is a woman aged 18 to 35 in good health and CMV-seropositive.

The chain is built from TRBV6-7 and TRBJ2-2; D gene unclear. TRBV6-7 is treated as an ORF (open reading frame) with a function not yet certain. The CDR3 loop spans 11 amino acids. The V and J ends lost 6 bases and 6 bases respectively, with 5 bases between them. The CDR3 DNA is TGTGCCAGCAGGGTAGCCGGGGAGCTGTTTTTT. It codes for CASRVAGELFF.

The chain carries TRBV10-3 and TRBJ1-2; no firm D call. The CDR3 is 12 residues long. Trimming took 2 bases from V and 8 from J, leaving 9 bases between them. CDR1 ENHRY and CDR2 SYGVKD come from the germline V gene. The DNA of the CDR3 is TGTGCCATCAGTGAGGTAAACTCGGGCTACACCTTC. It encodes CAISEVNSGYTF.

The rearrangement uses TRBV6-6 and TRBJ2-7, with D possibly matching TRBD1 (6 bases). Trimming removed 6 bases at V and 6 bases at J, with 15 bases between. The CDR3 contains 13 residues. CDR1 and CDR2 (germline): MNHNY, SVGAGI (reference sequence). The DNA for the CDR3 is TGTGCCAGCAGCCTGACAGGTTTATCCGAGCAGTACTTC. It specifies CASSLTGLSEQYF.

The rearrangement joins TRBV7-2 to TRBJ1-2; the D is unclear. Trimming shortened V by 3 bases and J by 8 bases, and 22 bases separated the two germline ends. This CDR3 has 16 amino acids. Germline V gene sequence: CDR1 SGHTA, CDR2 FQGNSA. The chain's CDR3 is CASSLRVAGSPRGYTF. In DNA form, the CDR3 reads TGTGCCAGCAGCTTGAGGGTGGCCGGGTCCCCCCGGGGCTACACCTTC.

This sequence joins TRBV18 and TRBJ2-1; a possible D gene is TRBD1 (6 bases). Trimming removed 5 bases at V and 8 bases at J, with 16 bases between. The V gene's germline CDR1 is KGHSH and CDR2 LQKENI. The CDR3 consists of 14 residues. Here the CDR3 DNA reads TGTGCCAGCTCAACTACGGTTCAGGGGCATGAGCAGTTCTTC. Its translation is CASSTTVQGHEQFF.

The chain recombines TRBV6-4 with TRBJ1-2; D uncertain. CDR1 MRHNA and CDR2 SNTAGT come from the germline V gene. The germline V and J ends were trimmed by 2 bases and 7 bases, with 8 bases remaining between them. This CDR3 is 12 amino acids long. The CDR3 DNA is TGTGCCAGCAGTGACCCTGGACTTGGCTACACCTTC. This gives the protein CASSDPGLGYTF.

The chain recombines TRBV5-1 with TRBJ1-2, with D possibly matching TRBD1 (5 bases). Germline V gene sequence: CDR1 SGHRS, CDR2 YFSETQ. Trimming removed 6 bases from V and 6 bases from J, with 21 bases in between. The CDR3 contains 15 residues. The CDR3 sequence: CASTERSAGRDGYTF. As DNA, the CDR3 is TGCGCCAGCACTGAACGGTCGGCAGGGAGGGATGGCTACACCTTC.

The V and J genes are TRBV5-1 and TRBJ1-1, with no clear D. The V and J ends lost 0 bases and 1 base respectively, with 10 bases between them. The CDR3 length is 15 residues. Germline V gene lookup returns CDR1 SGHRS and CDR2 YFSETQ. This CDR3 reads CASSLVPVSNTEAFF. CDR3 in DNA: TGCGCCAGCAGCTTGGTTCCGGTATCGAACACTGAAGCTTTCTTT.

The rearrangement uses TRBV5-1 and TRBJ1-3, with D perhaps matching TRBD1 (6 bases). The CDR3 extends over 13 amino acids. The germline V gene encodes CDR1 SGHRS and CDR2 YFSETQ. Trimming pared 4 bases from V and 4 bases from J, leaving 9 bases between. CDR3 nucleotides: TGCGCCAGCAGCCTAGGACAGGGAAACACCATATATTTT. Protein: CASSLGQGNTIYF.

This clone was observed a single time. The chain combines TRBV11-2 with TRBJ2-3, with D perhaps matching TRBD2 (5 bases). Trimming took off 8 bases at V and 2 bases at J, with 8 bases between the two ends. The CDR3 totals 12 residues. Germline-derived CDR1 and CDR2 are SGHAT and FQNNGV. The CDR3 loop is CASGLHTDTQYF. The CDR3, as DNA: TGTGCCAGCGGACTTCACACAGATACGCAGTATTTT.

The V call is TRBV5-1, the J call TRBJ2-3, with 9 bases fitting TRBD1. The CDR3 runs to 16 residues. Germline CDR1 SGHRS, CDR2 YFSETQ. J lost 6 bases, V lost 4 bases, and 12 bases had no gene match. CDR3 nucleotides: TGCGCCAGCAGCGCCCATTCGGGACAGGGACAGGATACGCAGTATTTT. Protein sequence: CASSAHSGQGQDTQYF.

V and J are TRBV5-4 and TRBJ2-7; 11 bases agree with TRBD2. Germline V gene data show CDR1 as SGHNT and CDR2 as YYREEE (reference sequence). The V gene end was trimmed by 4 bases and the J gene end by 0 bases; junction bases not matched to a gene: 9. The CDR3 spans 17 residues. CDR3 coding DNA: TGTGCCAGCAGCCCCCGGACTAGCGGGCTAAGCTCCTACGAGCAGTACTTC. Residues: CASSPRTSGLSSYEQYF. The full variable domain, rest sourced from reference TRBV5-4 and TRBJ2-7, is ETGVTQSPTHLIKTRGQQVTLRCSSQSGHNTVSWYQQALGQGPQFIFQYYREEENGRGNFPPRFSGLQFPNYSSELNVNALELDDSALYLCASSPRTSGLSSYEQYFGPGTRLTVT.

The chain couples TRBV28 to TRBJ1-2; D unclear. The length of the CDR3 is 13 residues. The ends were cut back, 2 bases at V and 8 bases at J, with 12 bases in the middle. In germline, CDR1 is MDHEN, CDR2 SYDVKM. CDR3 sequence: CASSLGTTIGYTF. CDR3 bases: TGTGCCAGCAGTTTAGGCACCACTATAGGCTACACCTTC.

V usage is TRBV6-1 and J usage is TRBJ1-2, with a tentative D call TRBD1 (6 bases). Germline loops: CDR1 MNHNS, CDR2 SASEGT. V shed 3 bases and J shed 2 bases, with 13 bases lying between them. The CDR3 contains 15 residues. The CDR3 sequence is CASSEQGTSNYGYTF. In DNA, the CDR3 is TGTGCCAGCAGTGAGCAGGGGACCTCAAACTATGGCTACACCTTC.

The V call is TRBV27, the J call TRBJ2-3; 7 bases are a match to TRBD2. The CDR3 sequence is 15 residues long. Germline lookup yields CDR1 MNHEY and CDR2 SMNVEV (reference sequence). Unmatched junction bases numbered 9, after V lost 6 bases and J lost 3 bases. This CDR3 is CASSYWRGRTDTQYF. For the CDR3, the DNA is TGTGCCAGCAGCTACTGGCGGGGGAGGACAGATACGCAGTATTTT.

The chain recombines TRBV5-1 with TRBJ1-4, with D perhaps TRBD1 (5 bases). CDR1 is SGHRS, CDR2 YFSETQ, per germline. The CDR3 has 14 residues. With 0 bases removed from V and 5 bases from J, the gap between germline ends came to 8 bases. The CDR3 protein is CASSLGGFNEKLFF. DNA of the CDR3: TGCGCCAGCAGCTTGGGGGGCTTCAATGAAAAACTGTTTTTT.

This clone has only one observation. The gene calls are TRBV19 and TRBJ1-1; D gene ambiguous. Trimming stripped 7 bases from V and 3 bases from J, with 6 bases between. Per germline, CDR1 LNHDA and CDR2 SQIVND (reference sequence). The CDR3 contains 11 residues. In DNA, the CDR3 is TGTGCCAGTACCTTGTACACTGAAGCTTTCTTT. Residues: CASTLYTEAFF.

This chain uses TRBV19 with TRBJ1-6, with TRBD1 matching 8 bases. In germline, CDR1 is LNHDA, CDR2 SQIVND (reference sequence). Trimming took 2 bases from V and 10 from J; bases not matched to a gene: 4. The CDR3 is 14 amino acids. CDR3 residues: CASSILDRESPLHF. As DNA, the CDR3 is TGTGCCAGTAGTATACTGGACAGGGAATCACCCCTCCACTTT.

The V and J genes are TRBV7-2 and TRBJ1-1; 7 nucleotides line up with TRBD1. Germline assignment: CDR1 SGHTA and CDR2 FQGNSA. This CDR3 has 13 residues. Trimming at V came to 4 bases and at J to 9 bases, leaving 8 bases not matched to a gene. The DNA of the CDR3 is TGTGCCAGCAGCTACACCAGGGACAGACAAGCTTTCTTT. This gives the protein CASSYTRDRQAFF. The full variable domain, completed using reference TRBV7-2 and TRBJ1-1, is GAGVSQSPSNKVTEKGKDVELRCDPISGHTALYWYRQSLGQGLEFLIYFQGNSAPDKSGLPSDRFSAERTGGSVSTLTIQRTQQEDSAVYLCASSYTRDRQAFFGQGTRLTVV.

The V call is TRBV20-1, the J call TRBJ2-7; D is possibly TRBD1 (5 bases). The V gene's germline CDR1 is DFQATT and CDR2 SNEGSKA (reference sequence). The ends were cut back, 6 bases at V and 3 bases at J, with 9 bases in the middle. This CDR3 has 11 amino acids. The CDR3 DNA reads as TGCAGTGCGCCGGACAACTACGAGCAGTACTTC. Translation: CSAPDNYEQYF.